These 15 T cell receptor beta chains were sequenced from one sample in a study of blood T cells in healthy people across ages. Using a J-beta primer mix together with a sample-barcoded 5' primer, a second PCR was run for roughly 7 to 11 cycles. TCRdb called the 5' RACE reads again in MiXCR, with one record for every CDR3 protein. The repertoire has roughly 680,000 distinct CDR3 sequences, approximately 21% of them found once; the top ten carry 3.5% to 4%. Sequencing used blood. The origin of the receptors is a man aged 65-85 years in good health.

The chain combines TRBV20-1 with TRBJ2-7; D might be TRBD1 (6 bases). Per the germline V gene, CDR1 is DFQATT and CDR2 is SNEGSKA (reference sequence). The CDR3 contains 12 residues. Trimming left V 6 bases short and J 1 base short, with 10 bases between. In DNA, the CDR3 is TGCAGTGCGCCGACAGGATCCTACGAGCAGTACTTC. Translated: CSAPTGSYEQYF.

The rearrangement joins TRBV5-1 to TRBJ1-1; the match to TRBD1 covers 7 bases. The CDR3 spans 15 residues. J was trimmed by 0 bases and V by 4 bases; bases with no gene match: 6. The germline CDR1 and CDR2 sequences are SGHRS and YFSETQ. CDR3 region: CASSRGTALNTEAFF. For the CDR3, the DNA is TGCGCCAGCAGCCGGGGGACAGCATTGAACACTGAAGCTTTCTTT.

This clonotype was found a few times. The CDR3 here is CSARATGWRSETQYF. CDR3 DNA sequence: TGCAGTGCTAGAGCGACAGGATGGAGGAGTGAGACCCAGTACTTC. The chain couples TRBV20-1 to TRBJ2-5; D might be TRBD1 (6 bases). The CDR3 covers 15 residues. The germline V gene has CDR1 DFQATT and CDR2 SNEGSKA (reference sequence). Trimming cost V 1 base and J 5 bases, with 17 bases left between them.

This clonotype was observed many times. CDR3 DNA: TGTGCCAGCAGCCAGGGACAGGGGTGGGCCAAAAACATTCAGTACTTC. The encoded protein is CASSQGQGWAKNIQYF. The chain links TRBV7-2 to TRBJ2-4; TRBD1 agrees at 10 bases. Germline CDR1 reads SGHTA; CDR2 reads FQGNSA. V shed 5 bases and J 1 base; nucleotides not matched to a gene: 5. There are 16 residues in the CDR3.

This clonotype was observed a handful of times. The V and J genes are TRBV27 and TRBJ2-5, with 7 bases that match TRBD2. V shed 1 base, J shed 2 bases, and the junction held 4 bases outside the gene matches. The CDR3 is made up of 15 amino acids. The germline CDR1 and CDR2 sequences are MNHEY and SMNVEV (reference sequence). CDR3 residues: CASSLFGTNQETQYF. The CDR3 DNA reads TGTGCCAGCAGTTTATTCGGGACTAATCAAGAGACCCAGTACTTC.

The genes are TRBV28 and TRBJ2-5; D is uncertain. The CDR3 spans 12 residues. Trimming took 7 bases from V and 7 from J, leaving 13 bases between them. Germline V gene lookup returns CDR1 MDHEN and CDR2 SYDVKM. CDR3 sequence (DNA): TGTGCCAGCACCTATTGGCTCAGGACCCAGTACTTC. Its protein is CASTYWLRTQYF.

The J gene is TRBJ2-5, the V gene TRBV21-1; the listed D gene, TRBD2, was not tested against the DNA. TRBV21-1 is a listed pseudogene. The CDR3 spans 17 residues. The CDR3 bases are TGTGCCAGCAGCAAAGAGAGACTAGCGGGAGAAGGAGAGACCCAGCACTTC. Translation: CASSKERLAGEGETQHF.

This rearrangement joins TRBV7-9 to TRBJ1-6; no firm D call. V gave up 5 bases and J gave up 6 bases, with 14 bases separating them. This CDR3 comprises 15 residues. Germline lookup yields CDR1 SEHNR and CDR2 FQNEAQ (reference sequence). CDR3 in amino acids: CASSGGIWGNSPLHF. For the CDR3, the DNA is TGTGCCAGCAGCGGCGGGATTTGGGGTAATTCACCCCTCCACTTT. Full variable domain (rest looked up from reference TRBV7-9 and TRBJ1-6): DTGVSQNPRHKITKRGQNVTFRCDPISEHNRLYWYRQTLGQGPEFLTYFQNEAQLEKSRLLSDRFSAERPKGSFSTLEIQRTEQGDSAMYLCASSGGIWGNSPLHFGNGTRLTVT.

This clonotype was detected a few times. Its ends do not fully match the called genes, so a read error is possible. The chain couples TRBV18 to TRBJ2-1; TRBD1 is a possible D gene (5 bases). Germline loops: CDR1 KGHSH, CDR2 LQKENI. The CDR3 consists of 15 residues. CDR3 DNA: TGTGCCAGCTCACCAGTCGACAGAGGCTACAATGAGCGGTTCTTC. It encodes CASSPVDRGYNERFF. Variable domain in full (rest from reference TRBV18 and TRBJ2-1): NAGVMQNPRHLVRRRGQEARLRCSPMKGHSHVYWYRQLPEEGLKFMVYLQKENIIDESGMPKERFSAEFPKEGPSILRIQQVVRGDSAAYFCASSPVDRGYNERFFGPGTRLTVL.

This clonotype has only a few counts. CDR3 DNA sequence: TGTGCCACCAGCAGAGATAAGGCCCAACTGTTTTTT. It codes for CATSRDKAQLFF. The chain has TRBV15 and TRBJ1-4; D uncertain. Germline V gene lookup returns CDR1 LNHNV and CDR2 YYDKDF (reference sequence). CDR3 length: 12 residues. Trimming took off 0 bases at V and 12 bases at J, with 8 bases between the two ends. Filled out from reference TRBV15 and TRBJ1-4, the complete variable domain reads DAMVIQNPRYQVTQFGKPVTLSCSQTLNHNVMYWYQQKSSQAPKLLFHYYDKDFNNEADTPDNFQSRRPNTSFCFLDIRSPGLGDTAMYLCATSRDKAQLFFGSGTQLSVL.

This clonotype was detected only a few times. This rearrangement joins TRBV18 to TRBJ2-5, with no clear D. The DNA matches TRBJ2-7 better at its end, which makes the J call doubtful. CDR1 is KGHSH and CDR2 is LQKENI in the germline V gene. This CDR3 region has 17 residues. This CDR3 is CASSYDVRRTAAHEQYF. CDR3 coding DNA: TGTGCCAGCTCGTATGATGTGAGGCGGACGGCGGCCCACGAGCAGTACTTC.

This sequence joins TRBV19 and TRBJ2-1, with 8 nucleotides matching TRBD1. The CDR3 is 14 residues long. J lost 3 bases, V lost 5 bases, and 3 bases had no gene match. Germline loops: CDR1 LNHDA, CDR2 SQIVND (reference sequence). The CDR3 DNA reads TGTGCCAGTAGTCCAGACAGGGGCTACAATGAGCAGTTCTTC. The encoded protein is CASSPDRGYNEQFF.

This sequence joins TRBV24-1 and TRBJ2-5; 8 bases agree with TRBD2. TRBJ2-1 explains the end of the DNA better; the J call may be wrong. Germline V gene data show CDR1 as KGHDR and CDR2 as SFDVKD. The CDR3 runs 15 residues. Written as DNA, the CDR3 is TGTGCCACCAGTGATCCGAGCGGGAGCGGGGATGAGCAGTTCTTC. This gives the protein CATSDPSGSGDEQFF.

This chain connects TRBV4-1 to TRBJ1-1; D is unresolved. Germline loops: CDR1 MGHRA, CDR2 YSYEKL. Deletions cut 2 bases from V and 1 base from J, with 8 bases between. This CDR3 has 14 residues. Here the CDR3 reads CASSQRLGNTEAFF. In nucleotides, the CDR3 is TGCGCCAGCAGCCAAAGACTCGGGAACACTGAAGCTTTCTTT.

This chain uses TRBV3-1 with TRBJ2-1; possible D gene TRBD1, 7 bases. The CDR3 totals 14 residues. Germline V CDR1 and CDR2: LGHDT, YNNKEL (reference sequence). Trimming removed 4 bases at V and 9 bases at J, with 16 bases between. The CDR3 loop is CASSPLPQGGEQFF. CDR3 DNA sequence: TGTGCCAGCAGCCCATTACCGCAGGGGGGTGAGCAGTTCTTC.